This record covers a single T cell receptor (beta chain). The CDR3 sequence is 13 residues long. The germline V gene encodes CDR1 SGHAT and CDR2 FQDESV (reference sequence). V lost 2 bases and J lost 3, with 8 bases in between. Clones were sequenced by immunoSEQ multiplex PCR, and TCRdb holds only the in-frame ones, with some missing. The sample holds hundreds of thousands of clones, about 96% seen once. CD45RO-negative cells were positively selected for CCR7, leaving out terminally differentiated effector memory CD45RA+ cells. The data stem from a study of shared clonotypes between healthy human individuals.

V usage is TRBV11-1 and J usage is TRBJ2-7, with D maybe TRBD2 (5 bases). This receptor was taken from a woman in her twenties or thirties in good health. The sequenced material came from naive CD8+ T cells sorted from blood. As DNA, the CDR3 is TGTGCCAGCAGCTTAAACGGGGTCTACGAGCAGTACTTC. Protein: CASSLNGVYEQYF.